A selection of T cell receptor beta chains follows, all from one sample in a study of shared clonotypes between healthy human individuals. The data were produced by immunoSEQ multiplex PCR, yet TCRdb's version contains in-frame clones alone and is incomplete. The sample lists around 2.5 million clones, approximately 94% seen once, with approximately 0.37% in the top ten. The sample comprised naive CD4+ T cells from PBMCs. These receptors all stem from a man aged 18 to 29 in good health. Some clones in this sample may be carry-over from other donors' samples. Each CDR3 is given with its conserved first and last residue. The order of the fields is D gene, V gene, J gene, clone size, CDR3 protein, CDR3 DNA. D genes are given only for firm matches. Some rows have no size entry. The others give once, few or many, or a class for an expanded clone.

D: .; V: TRBV11-3; J: TRBJ2-7; size: .; CDR3: CASSLGGDSYEQYF; DNA: TGTGCCAGCAGCTTAGGGGGGGACTCCTACGAGCAGTACTTC
D: .; V: TRBV6-1; J: TRBJ2-7; size: .; CDR3: CASFFGSGRWEQYF; DNA: TGTGCCAGCTTCTTCGGATCCGGGCGATGGGAGCAGTACTTC
D: .; V: TRBV7-3; J: TRBJ2-2; size: .; CDR3: CASSLSQGSGELFF; DNA: TGTGCCAGCAGCTTAAGCCAGGGCTCCGGGGAGCTGTTTTTT
D: TRBD2; V: TRBV14; J: TRBJ2-1; size: .; CDR3: CASSQSGGTIYNEQFF; DNA: TGTGCCAGCAGCCAATCAGGCGGGACTATTTACAATGAGCAGTTCTTC
D: TRBD1; V: TRBV6-1; J: TRBJ1-2; size: .; CDR3: CASSMGQGDYGYTF; DNA: TGTGCCAGCAGTATGGGACAGGGGGACTATGGCTACACCTTC
D: .; V: TRBV27; J: TRBJ1-1; size: .; CDR3: CASKGATEAFF; DNA: TGTGCCAGCAAGGGTGCCACTGAAGCTTTCTTT
D: .; V: TRBV20-1; J: TRBJ2-7; size: .; CDR3: CSAGEQYF; DNA: TGCAGTGCGGGCGAGCAGTACTTC
D: TRBD1; V: TRBV5-4; J: TRBJ1-1; size: .; CDR3: CASSLTGGADTEAFF; DNA: TGTGCCAGTAGCTTAACAGGGGGCGCGGACACTGAAGCTTTCTTT
D: .; V: TRBV20-1; J: TRBJ2-7; size: .; CDR3: CSASSYYEQYF; DNA: TGCAGTGCTAGTTCTTACTACGAGCAGTACTTC
D: .; V: TRBV18; J: TRBJ2-7; size: .; CDR3: CASSPQGDGLGEQYF; DNA: TGTGCCAGCTCACCTCAAGGGGACGGGCTCGGGGAGCAGTACTTC
D: TRBD2; V: TRBV28; J: TRBJ2-7; size: .; CDR3: CASSLVGGRGLDEQYF; DNA: TGTGCCAGCAGTTTAGTAGGCGGGAGGGGACTCGACGAGCAGTACTTC
D: TRBD1; V: TRBV18; J: TRBJ2-7; size: .; CDR3: CASSPGQPISYEQYF; DNA: TGTGCCAGCTCACCGGGACAGCCGATCTCCTACGAGCAGTACTTC
D: .; V: TRBV10-3; J: TRBJ2-5; size: .; CDR3: CAISVGRGETQYF; DNA: TGTGCCATCAGTGTAGGCAGAGGCGAGACCCAGTACTTC
D: TRBD1; V: TRBV6-6; J: TRBJ2-2; size: .; CDR3: CASSYRDRGTGELFF; DNA: TGTGCCAGCAGTTACCGGGACAGGGGCACCGGGGAGCTGTTTTTT
D: .; V: TRBV5-4; J: TRBJ2-3; size: .; CDR3: CASRVGSSTDTQYF; DNA: TGTGCCAGCAGAGTGGGATCTAGCACAGATACGCAGTATTTT
D: .; V: TRBV27; J: TRBJ1-5; size: once; CDR3: CASSQGGWRDQPQHF; DNA: TGTGCCAGCAGTCAGGGCGGCTGGAGGGATCAGCCCCAGCATTTT
D: .; V: TRBV4-1; J: TRBJ2-7; size: .; CDR3: CASSQDPPPPSYEQYF; DNA: TGCGCCAGCAGCCAAGATCCGCCCCCCCCCTCCTACGAGCAGTACTTC
D: .; V: TRBV21-1; J: TRBJ1-4; size: once; CDR3: CASSRILLETPTNEKLFF; DNA: TGTGCCAGCAGCCGAATTCTACTCGAAACCCCAACTAATGAAAAACTGTTTTTT
D: .; V: TRBV29-1; J: TRBJ1-3; size: .; CDR3: CSVDLTGGNTIYF; DNA: TGCAGCGTTGATCTAACAGGGGGAAACACCATATATTTT
D: .; V: TRBV19; J: TRBJ2-5; size: .; CDR3: CASSITTVQETQYF; DNA: TGTGCCAGTAGTATAACGACAGTCCAAGAGACCCAGTACTTC
D: .; V: TRBV7-8; J: TRBJ2-7; size: once; CDR3: CASSPGRYNEQYF; DNA: TGTGCCAGCAGCCCGGGACGTTACAACGAGCAGTACTTC
D: .; V: TRBV18; J: TRBJ2-1; size: once; CDR3: CASSPFSPGRAYNEQFF; DNA: TGTGCCAGCTCACCATTCTCCCCCGGCAGGGCTTACAATGAGCAGTTCTTC
D: .; V: TRBV6-5; J: TRBJ2-7; size: .; CDR3: CASSYSGGGTPYEQYF; DNA: TGTGCCAGCAGTTACTCAGGGGGGGGGACCCCCTACGAGCAGTACTTC
D: TRBD2; V: TRBV2; J: TRBJ2-1; size: .; CDR3: CASRGTSHNEQFF; DNA: TGTGCCAGCCGGGGGACTAGCCACAATGAGCAGTTCTTC
D: .; V: TRBV5-1; J: TRBJ2-1; size: .; CDR3: CASSLDPGKGEQFF; DNA: TGCGCCAGCAGCTTGGACCCCGGAAAAGGTGAGCAGTTCTTC
D: .; V: TRBV5-1; J: TRBJ2-3; size: .; CDR3: CASSLDPSSPTDTQYF; DNA: TGCGCCAGCAGCTTGGACCCCTCCAGCCCCACAGATACGCAGTATTTT
D: .; V: TRBV28; J: TRBJ1-1; size: .; CDR3: CASRLDSVGNTEAFF; DNA: TGTGCCAGCAGGTTGGATTCGGTGGGGAACACTGAAGCTTTCTTT
D: TRBD1; V: TRBV29-1; J: TRBJ2-1; size: .; CDR3: CSVNTGGNEQFF; DNA: TGCAGCGTGAATACAGGGGGCAATGAGCAGTTCTTC
D: .; V: TRBV5-1; J: TRBJ2-1; size: .; CDR3: CASSLEPVNEQFF; DNA: TGCGCCAGCAGCTTGGAACCGGTCAATGAGCAGTTCTTC
D: TRBD2; V: TRBV7-9; J: TRBJ2-3; size: .; CDR3: CAIAGGISTDTQYF; DNA: TGTGCTATAGCGGGGGGTATTAGCACAGATACGCAGTATTTT
D: TRBD1; V: TRBV4-1; J: TRBJ2-7; size: .; CDR3: CASSQSRAGGSYEQYF; DNA: TGCGCCAGCAGCCAGTCACGAGCAGGGGGCTCCTACGAGCAGTACTTC
D: .; V: TRBV7-8; J: TRBJ2-5; size: .; CDR3: CASSMRYRDISYQETQYF; DNA: TGTGCCAGCAGCATGCGGTACCGGGACATATCGTACCAAGAGACCCAGTACTTC
D: TRBD2; V: TRBV7-2; J: TRBJ2-3; size: .; CDR3: CASSFAPSGVSTDTQYF; DNA: TGTGCCAGCAGCTTTGCCCCCAGCGGGGTTAGCACAGATACGCAGTATTTT